The 17 T cell receptor beta chains in this list originate from one sample, sequenced in a study of blood T cell repertoires in COVID-19. Libraries were prepared by immunoSEQ multiplex PCR; TCRdb keeps only in-frame clonotypes and omits some of them. The sample records approximately 500,000 clones, 70% to 90% being singletons. Sequencing was done on a sample of peripheral blood. The origin of the receptors is a woman between 50 and 59 years old with COVID-19, enrolled during active disease.

Comment on this clone: At one end, the junction sequence differs from germline, possibly due to a read error. V gene TRBV5-8 combines with J gene TRBJ2-5; 10 bases agree with TRBD1. The CDR3 sequence is 15 residues long. Germline loops: CDR1 SGHTS, CDR2 YDEGEE. The CDR3 loop reads CASSSGQGGQEAQYF. Written as DNA, the CDR3 is TGTGCCAGCAGCTCTGGACAGGGGGGACAAGAGGCCCAGTACTTC.

The chain couples TRBV30 to TRBJ1-1; possibly TRBD1 for D (5 bases). Trimming pared 3 bases from V and 5 bases from J, leaving 13 bases between. Germline V gene lookup returns CDR1 GTSNPN and CDR2 SVGIG (reference sequence). The CDR3 is made up of 13 amino acids. The CDR3 sequence: CAWRIQDWTEAFF. For the CDR3, the DNA is TGTGCCTGGAGGATACAGGATTGGACTGAAGCTTTCTTT.

This clone has only one observation. V gene TRBV30 combines with J gene TRBJ1-4; D remains ambiguous. CDR1 GTSNPN and CDR2 SVGIG come from the germline V gene (reference sequence). CDR3 size: 13 residues. The V and J ends lost 5 bases and 6 bases respectively, with 13 bases between them. For the CDR3, the DNA is TGTGCCTGGGGCGAGAGGAAATATGAAAAACTGTTTTTT. It yields the protein CAWGERKYEKLFF. Supplemented by reference TRBV30 and TRBJ1-4, the full variable domain reads SQTIHQWPATLVQPVGSPLSLECTVEGTSNPNLYWYRQAAGRGLQLLFYSVGIGQISSEVPQNLSASRPQDRQFILSSKKLLLSDSGFYLCAWGERKYEKLFFGSGTQLSVL.

CDR3 protein: CASRPGQGSDTQYF. Written as DNA, the CDR3 is TGTGCCAGCAGACCGGGACAGGGCTCAGATACGCAGTATTTT. This chain links TRBV6-5 with TRBJ2-3; 9 bases match TRBD1. Losses at the gene ends were 6 bases for V and 4 bases for J; bases not matched to a gene: 5. The germline gives CDR1 MNHEY, CDR2 SVGAGI. This CDR3 has 14 residues.

The rearrangement joins TRBV21-1 to TRBJ1-5. TRBV21-1 is shown as a pseudogene. This CDR3 region has 18 residues. The CDR3 sequence is CASSSDLDTDYSNQPQHF. In nucleotides, the CDR3 is TGTGCCAGCAGCAGTGACCTCGACACAGACTATAGCAATCAGCCCCAGCATTTT.

The rearrangement links TRBV6-5 to TRBJ2-3; TRBD2 agrees at 7 bases. CDR1 is MNHEY and CDR2 is SVGAGI in the germline V gene. After removal of 2 bases from V and 10 bases from J, the junction contained 0 bases not matched to a gene. The CDR3 has 11 residues. DNA for the CDR3: TGTGCCAGCAGTTACGGGAGGGCGCAGTATTTT. Protein product: CASSYGRAQYF.

This clone was counted once. The J gene is TRBJ2-1, the V gene TRBV3-1 (or the pseudogene TRBV3-2), with TRBD2 matching 16 bases. CDR3 size: 18 residues. Germline values: CDR1 LGHDT, CDR2 YNNKEL (reference sequence). Germline trimming cut 4 bases from V and 6 bases from J; bases unmatched to any gene: 9. CDR3 residues: CASSPLGTSGGVSNEQFF. The CDR3 DNA reads TGTGCCAGCAGCCCTTTAGGGACTAGCGGGGGGGTAAGCAATGAGCAGTTCTTC.

The CDR3 region has the DNA TGTGCCAGCAGCTTGCCGGGGGGGCGGTACAATGAGCAGTTCTTC. Its protein is CASSLPGGRYNEQFF. The chain has TRBV5-6 and TRBJ2-1, with TRBD2 matching 8 bases. The CDR3 covers 15 residues. Germline CDR1 reads SGHDT; CDR2 reads YYEEEE. The ends lost 1 base at V and 4 bases at J; junction bases unmatched: 4.

The V gene is TRBV7-9, the J gene TRBJ2-6; the D gene is possibly TRBD2 (7 bases). Germline V CDR1 and CDR2: SEHNR, FQNEAQ (reference sequence). Trimming pared 5 bases from V and 5 bases from J, leaving 19 bases between. The CDR3 consists of 17 residues. CDR3 amino acids: CASSAQRGGAWANVLTF. The CDR3 region has the DNA TGTGCCAGCAGCGCCCAGAGGGGGGGAGCCTGGGCCAACGTCCTGACTTTC.

The chain employs TRBV5-4 and TRBJ1-6; no firm D call. The V gene lost 6 bases and the J gene lost 2 bases, with 12 bases spanning the gap. CDR1 is SGHNT, CDR2 YYREEE, per germline (reference sequence). There are 15 residues in the CDR3. DNA of the CDR3: TGTGCCAGCACCCTGGGGAGCGCCTATAATTCACCCCTCCACTTT. This sequence encodes CASTLGSAYNSPLHF. The whole variable domain, filled in from reference TRBV5-4 and TRBJ1-6, reads ETGVTQSPTHLIKTRGQQVTLRCSSQSGHNTVSWYQQALGQGPQFIFQYYREEENGRGNFPPRFSGLQFPNYSSELNVNALELDDSALYLCASTLGSAYNSPLHFGNGTRLTVT.

This clone was seen a single time. This chain joins TRBV6-5 and TRBJ1-6; D is unresolved. CDR1 and CDR2 from the germline V gene are MNHEY and SVGAGI. The CDR3 length is 13 residues. Trimming took off 6 bases at V and 5 bases at J, with 8 bases between the two ends. The CDR3 region is CASSRADNSPLHF. In nucleotides, the CDR3 is TGTGCCAGCAGCCGCGCGGATAATTCACCCCTCCACTTT.

The rearrangement uses TRBV19 and TRBJ2-1, with TRBD2 identical over 12 bases. This CDR3 has 17 residues. Germline loops: CDR1 LNHDA, CDR2 SQIVND (reference sequence). V lost 2 bases, J lost 8 bases, and 10 bases stayed unmatched. DNA of the CDR3: TGTGCCAGTAGTATACCCCTCCTAGCGGGGGGGCCCCATGAGCAGTTCTTC. This sequence encodes CASSIPLLAGGPHEQFF.

This chain links TRBV9 with TRBJ1-2, with 7 bases that match TRBD1. With 4 bases clipped from V and 8 bases from J, the junction kept 8 bases outside the gene matches. This CDR3 spans 13 amino acids. CDR1 is SGDLS and CDR2 is YYNGEE in the germline V gene. DNA of the CDR3: TGTGCCAGCAGCCCAGGGGGACCACTCGGCTACACCTTC. This translates into CASSPGGPLGYTF.

The chain is built from TRBV12-3 or TRBV12-4 and TRBJ2-7, with TRBD2 matching 7 bases. This CDR3 is built from 13 residues. The V and J ends lost 5 bases and 4 bases, in that order; junction bases with no gene match: 5. The CDR3 protein is CASSPWEGYEQYF. The CDR3 DNA sequence: TGTGCCAGCAGTCCTTGGGAGGGTTACGAGCAGTACTTC.

This clone came up once. The chain uses TRBV5-6 and TRBJ2-3, with 11 bases matching TRBD2. The V gene's germline CDR1 is SGHDT and CDR2 YYEEEE. The CDR3 sequence is 17 residues long. The J segment lost 2 bases and the V segment lost 1 base, leaving 6 bases of the junction unmatched. The chain's CDR3 is CASSLRLAGGYTDTQYF. CDR3 DNA: TGTGCCAGCAGCTTGAGGTTAGCGGGGGGGTACACAGATACGCAGTATTTT.

The rearrangement links TRBV5-4 to TRBJ1-3, with a weak D call TRBD1 (6 bases). Trimming took off 4 bases at V and 0 bases at J, with 20 bases between the two ends. Germline loops: CDR1 SGHNT, CDR2 YYREEE (reference sequence). This CDR3 has 18 residues. The CDR3 protein is CASSRGGRGLGSGNTIYF. DNA for the CDR3: TGTGCCAGCAGCCGGGGGGGGCGCGGGCTCGGCTCTGGAAACACCATATATTTT.

The rearrangement joins TRBV30 to TRBJ1-2; 9 bases are a match to TRBD1. This CDR3 comprises 14 residues. The germline gives CDR1 GTSNPN, CDR2 SVGIG (reference sequence). The ends lost 5 bases at V and 2 bases at J; junction bases unmatched: 6. The CDR3 nucleotides are TGTGCCTGGGCCGGGACAGGGTACAACTATGGCTACACCTTC. Translating gives CAWAGTGYNYGYTF.